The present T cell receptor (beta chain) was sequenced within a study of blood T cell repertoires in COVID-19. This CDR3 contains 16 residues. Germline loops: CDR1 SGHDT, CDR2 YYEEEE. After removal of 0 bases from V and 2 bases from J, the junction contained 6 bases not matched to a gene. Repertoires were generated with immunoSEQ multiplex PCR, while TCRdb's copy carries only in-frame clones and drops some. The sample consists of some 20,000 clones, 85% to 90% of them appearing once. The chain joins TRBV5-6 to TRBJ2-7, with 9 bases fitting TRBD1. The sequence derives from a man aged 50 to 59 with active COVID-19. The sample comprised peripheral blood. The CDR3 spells CASSLGDRVETYEQYF. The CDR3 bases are TGTGCCAGCAGCTTGGGGGACAGGGTAGAGACCTACGAGCAGTACTTC.